Many counts were recorded for the clone carrying this T cell receptor (beta chain). Its antigen is unidentified. This sample was taken from a study of neurological immune-mediated disorders. Study-level points and caveats: According to phylogenetic grouping, one related-CDR3 cluster, a possible signature, contained the repertoires of 18 of 34 multiple sclerosis patients.

The V gene lost 1 base and the J gene lost 0 bases, with 8 bases spanning the gap. Germline CDR1 is SGHNT and CDR2 is YYREEE (reference sequence). The CDR3 runs 16 residues. Unsorted libraries were prepared from 2 million PBMCs held at -80 C. TCRdb reanalysed the 5' RACE reads using MiXCR and keeps one entry per CDR3 protein. The table records about 58,000 distinct CDR3 sequences, 3% to 4% of them present only once. The sequence derives from a woman aged 55-70 years with multiple sclerosis. The V gene is TRBV5-4, the J gene TRBJ2-6; D is undetermined. The material sequenced was PBMCs. The DNA for the CDR3 is TGTGCCAGCAGCTTGTTTTTGACCTCTGGGGCCAACGTCCTGACTTTC. Protein product: CASSLFLTSGANVLTF.